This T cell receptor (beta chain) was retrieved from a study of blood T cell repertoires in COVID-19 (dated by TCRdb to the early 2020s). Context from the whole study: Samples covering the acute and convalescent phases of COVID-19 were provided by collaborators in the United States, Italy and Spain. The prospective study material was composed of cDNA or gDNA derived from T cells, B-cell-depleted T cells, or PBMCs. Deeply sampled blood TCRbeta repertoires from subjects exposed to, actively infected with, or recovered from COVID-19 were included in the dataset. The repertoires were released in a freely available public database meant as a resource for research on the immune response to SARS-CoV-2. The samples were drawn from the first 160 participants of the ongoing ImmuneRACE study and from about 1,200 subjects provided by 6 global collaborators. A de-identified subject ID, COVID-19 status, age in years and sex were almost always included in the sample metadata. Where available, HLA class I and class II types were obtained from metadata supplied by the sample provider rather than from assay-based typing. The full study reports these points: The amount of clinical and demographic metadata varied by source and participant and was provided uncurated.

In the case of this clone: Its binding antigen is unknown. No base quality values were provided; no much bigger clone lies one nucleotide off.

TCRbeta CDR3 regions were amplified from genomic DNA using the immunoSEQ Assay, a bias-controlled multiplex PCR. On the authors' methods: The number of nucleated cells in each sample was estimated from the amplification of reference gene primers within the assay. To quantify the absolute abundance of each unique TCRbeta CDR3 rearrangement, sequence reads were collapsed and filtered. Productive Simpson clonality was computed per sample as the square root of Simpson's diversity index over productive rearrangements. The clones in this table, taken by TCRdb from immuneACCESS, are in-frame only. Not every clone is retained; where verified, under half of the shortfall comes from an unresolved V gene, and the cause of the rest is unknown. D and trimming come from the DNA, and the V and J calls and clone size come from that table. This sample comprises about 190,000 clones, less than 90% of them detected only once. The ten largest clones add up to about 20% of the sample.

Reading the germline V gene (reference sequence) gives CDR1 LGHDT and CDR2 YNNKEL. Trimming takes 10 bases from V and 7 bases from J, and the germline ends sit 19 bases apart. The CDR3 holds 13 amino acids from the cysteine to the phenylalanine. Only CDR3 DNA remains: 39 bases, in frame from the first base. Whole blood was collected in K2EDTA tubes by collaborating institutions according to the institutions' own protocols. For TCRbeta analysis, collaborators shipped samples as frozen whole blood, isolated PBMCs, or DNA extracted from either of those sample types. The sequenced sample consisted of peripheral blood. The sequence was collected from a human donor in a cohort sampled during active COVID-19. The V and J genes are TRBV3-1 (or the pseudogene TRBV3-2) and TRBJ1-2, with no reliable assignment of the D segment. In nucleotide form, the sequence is TGTGCCACCTCTCCGAGCCAGGAACTTGGCTACACCTTC. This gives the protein CATSPSQELGYTF.